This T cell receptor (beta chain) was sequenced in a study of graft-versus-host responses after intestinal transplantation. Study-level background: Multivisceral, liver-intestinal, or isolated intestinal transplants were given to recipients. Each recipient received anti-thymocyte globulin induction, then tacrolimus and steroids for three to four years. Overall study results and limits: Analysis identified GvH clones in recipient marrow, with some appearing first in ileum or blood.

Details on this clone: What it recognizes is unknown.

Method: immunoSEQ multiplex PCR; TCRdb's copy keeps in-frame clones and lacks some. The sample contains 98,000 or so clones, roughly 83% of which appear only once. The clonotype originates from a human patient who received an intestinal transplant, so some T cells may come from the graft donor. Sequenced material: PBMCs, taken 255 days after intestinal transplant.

In nucleotides, the CDR3 is TGTGCCAGCAGCCCAGGAGGGACTAGCGGGAGCTACGAGCAGTACTTC. It encodes CASSPGGTSGSYEQYF. The chain recombines TRBV9 with TRBJ2-7; 14 nucleotides agree with TRBD2. Germline CDR1 SGDLS, CDR2 YYNGEE. With 4 bases clipped from V and 3 bases from J, the junction kept 6 bases outside the gene matches. The CDR3 extends over 16 amino acids.